The TCR beta chain described here comes from a study of blood T cell repertoires in COVID-19. Study-level background: PBMCs, B-cell-depleted T cells, or T cells provided the cDNA or gDNA that made up the material.

In this sample, this clone turned up once. In the original workflow: The authors estimated nucleated cell counts from reference gene primer amplification. The data were produced by immunoSEQ multiplex PCR, yet TCRdb's version contains in-frame clones alone and is incomplete. V and J calls and clone size come straight from that table; D and trimming were deduced from the DNA. The sample has some 47,000 clones; roughly 85% are singletons. The V end was cut by 5 bases, the J end by 2 bases, with 13 bases between. The CDR3 spans 14 residues. Per the germline V gene, CDR1 is ENHRY and CDR2 is SYGVKD. The sample was peripheral blood. The chain joins TRBV10-3 to TRBJ2-7, with a tentative D call TRBD2 (7 bases). The receptor comes from a woman of 80 years or more with acute or convalescent COVID-19. The DNA for the CDR3 is TGTGCCATCAGTCGCGGGGGCGATACCTACGAGCAGTACTTC. It specifies CAISRGGDTYEQYF.